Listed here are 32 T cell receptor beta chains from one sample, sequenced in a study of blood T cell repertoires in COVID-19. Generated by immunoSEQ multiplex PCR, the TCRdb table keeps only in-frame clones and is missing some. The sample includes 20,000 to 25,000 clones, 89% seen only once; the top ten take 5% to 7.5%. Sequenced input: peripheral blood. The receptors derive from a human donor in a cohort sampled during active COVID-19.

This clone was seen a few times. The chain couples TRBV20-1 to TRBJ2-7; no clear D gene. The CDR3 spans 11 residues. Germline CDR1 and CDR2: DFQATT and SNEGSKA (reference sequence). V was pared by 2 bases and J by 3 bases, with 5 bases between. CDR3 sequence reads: CSARLDYEQYF. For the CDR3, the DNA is TGCAGTGCTAGACTAGACTACGAGCAGTACTTC.

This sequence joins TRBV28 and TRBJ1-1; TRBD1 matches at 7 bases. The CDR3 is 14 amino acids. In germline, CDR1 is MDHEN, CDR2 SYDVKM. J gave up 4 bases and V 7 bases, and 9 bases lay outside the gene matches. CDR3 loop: CASIGQQGTTEAFF. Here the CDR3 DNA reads TGTGCCAGCATCGGCCAACAGGGGACCACTGAAGCTTTCTTT.

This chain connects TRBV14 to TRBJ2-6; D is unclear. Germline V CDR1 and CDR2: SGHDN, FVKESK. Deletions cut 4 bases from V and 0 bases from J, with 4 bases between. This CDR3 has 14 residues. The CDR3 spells CASSLHSGANVLTF. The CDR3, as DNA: TGTGCCAGCAGCCTCCACTCTGGGGCCAACGTCCTGACTTTC.

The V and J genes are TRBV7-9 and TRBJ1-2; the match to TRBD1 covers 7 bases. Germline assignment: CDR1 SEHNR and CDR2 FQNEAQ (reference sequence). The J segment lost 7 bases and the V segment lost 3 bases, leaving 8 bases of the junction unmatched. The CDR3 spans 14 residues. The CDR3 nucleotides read TGTGCCAGCAGCTTGGGGACAGCCGATAGTGGCTACACCTTC. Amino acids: CASSLGTADSGYTF.

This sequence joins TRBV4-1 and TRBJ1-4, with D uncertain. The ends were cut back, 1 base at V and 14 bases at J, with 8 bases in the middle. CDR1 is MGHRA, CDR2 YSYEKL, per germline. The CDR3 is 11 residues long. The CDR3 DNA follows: TGCGCCAGCAGCCAAGGACAACACCTGTTTTTT. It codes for CASSQGQHLFF.

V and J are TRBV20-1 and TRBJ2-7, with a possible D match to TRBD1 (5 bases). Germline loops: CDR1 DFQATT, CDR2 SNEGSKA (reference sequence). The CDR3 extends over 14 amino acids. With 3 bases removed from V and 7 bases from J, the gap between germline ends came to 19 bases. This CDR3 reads CSASLGAGVREQYF. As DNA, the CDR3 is TGCAGTGCTAGTCTTGGGGCAGGAGTACGAGAGCAGTACTTC.

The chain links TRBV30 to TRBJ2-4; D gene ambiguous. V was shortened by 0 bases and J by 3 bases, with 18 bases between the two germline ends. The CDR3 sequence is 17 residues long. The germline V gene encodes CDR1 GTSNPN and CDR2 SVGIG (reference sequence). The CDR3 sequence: CAWSVPPILSRKNIQYF. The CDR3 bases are TGTGCCTGGAGTGTACCCCCAATTTTGAGTCGCAAAAACATTCAGTACTTC.

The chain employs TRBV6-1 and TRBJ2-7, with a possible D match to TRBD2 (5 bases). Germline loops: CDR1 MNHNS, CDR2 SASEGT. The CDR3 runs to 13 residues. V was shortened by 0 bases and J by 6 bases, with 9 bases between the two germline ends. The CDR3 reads CASSEALGGEQYF. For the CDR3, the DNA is TGTGCCAGCAGTGAAGCGCTCGGAGGCGAGCAGTACTTC.

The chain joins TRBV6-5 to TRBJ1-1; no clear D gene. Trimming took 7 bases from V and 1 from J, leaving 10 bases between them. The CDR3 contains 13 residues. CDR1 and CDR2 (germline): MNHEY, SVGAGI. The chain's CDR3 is CASNWGENTEAFF. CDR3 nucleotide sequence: TGTGCCAGCAACTGGGGAGAGAACACTGAAGCTTTCTTT.

CDR3 in DNA: TGTGCCAGCAGCTTTGGCTGGGTAGGGGGCAAGAACACTGAAGCTTTCTTT. This sequence encodes CASSFGWVGGKNTEAFF. V is TRBV11-2 and J is TRBJ1-1; 7 bases agree with TRBD1. Germline-derived CDR1 and CDR2 are SGHAT and FQNNGV. V was pared by 3 bases and J by 1 base, with 11 bases of the junction left unmatched. The CDR3 runs to 17 residues.

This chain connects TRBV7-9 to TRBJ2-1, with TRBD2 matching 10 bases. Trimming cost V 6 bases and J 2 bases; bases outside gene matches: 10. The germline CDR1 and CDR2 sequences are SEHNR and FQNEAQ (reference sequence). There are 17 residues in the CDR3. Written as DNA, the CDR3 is TGTGCCAGCAGATCACCGGGTAGCGGGAGGACCTACAATGAGCAGTTCTTC. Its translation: CASRSPGSGRTYNEQFF.

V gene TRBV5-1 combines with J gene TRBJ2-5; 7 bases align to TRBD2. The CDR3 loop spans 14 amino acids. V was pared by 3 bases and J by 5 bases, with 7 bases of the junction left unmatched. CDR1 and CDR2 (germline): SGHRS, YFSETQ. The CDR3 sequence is CASSWERGMETQYF. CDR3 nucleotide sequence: TGCGCCAGCAGCTGGGAGCGGGGTATGGAGACCCAGTACTTC.

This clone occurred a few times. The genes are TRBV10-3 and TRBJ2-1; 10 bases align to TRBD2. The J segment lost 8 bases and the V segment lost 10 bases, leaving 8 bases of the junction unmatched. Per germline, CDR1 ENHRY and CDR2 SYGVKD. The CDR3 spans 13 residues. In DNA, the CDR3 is TGTGCCACCAGCGGGAGGGCCGATGATGAGCAGTTCTTC. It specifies CATSGRADDEQFF.

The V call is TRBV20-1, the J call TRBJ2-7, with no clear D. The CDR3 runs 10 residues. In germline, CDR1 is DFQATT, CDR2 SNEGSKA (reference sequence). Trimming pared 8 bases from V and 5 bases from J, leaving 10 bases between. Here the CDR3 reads CSTNGHEQYF. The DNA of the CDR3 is TGCAGTACGAATGGCCACGAGCAGTACTTC.

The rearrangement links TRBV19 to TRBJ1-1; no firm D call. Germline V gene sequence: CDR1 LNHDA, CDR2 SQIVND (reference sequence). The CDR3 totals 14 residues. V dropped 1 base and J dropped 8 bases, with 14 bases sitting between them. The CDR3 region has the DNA TGTGCCAGTAGTATAGGAACCCTCAGTGAAGAAGCTTTCTTT. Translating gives CASSIGTLSEEAFF.

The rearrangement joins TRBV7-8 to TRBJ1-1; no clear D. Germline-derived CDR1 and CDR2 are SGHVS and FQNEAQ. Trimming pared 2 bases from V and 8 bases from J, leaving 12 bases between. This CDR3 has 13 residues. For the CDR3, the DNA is TGTGCCAGCAGCTTAAATCATGGAGCAGAAGCTTTCTTT. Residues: CASSLNHGAEAFF.

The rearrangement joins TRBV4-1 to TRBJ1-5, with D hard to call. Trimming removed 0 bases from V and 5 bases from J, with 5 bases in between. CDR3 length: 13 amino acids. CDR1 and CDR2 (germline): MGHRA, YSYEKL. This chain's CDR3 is CASSQEVDQPQHF. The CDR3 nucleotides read TGCGCCAGCAGCCAAGAGGTAGATCAGCCCCAGCATTTT.

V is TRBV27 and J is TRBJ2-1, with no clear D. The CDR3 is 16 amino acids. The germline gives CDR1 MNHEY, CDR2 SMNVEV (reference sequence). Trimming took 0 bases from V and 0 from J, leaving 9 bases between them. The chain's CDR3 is CASSLSPLSSYNEQFF. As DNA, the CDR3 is TGTGCCAGCAGTTTATCGCCCCTGAGCTCCTACAATGAGCAGTTCTTC.

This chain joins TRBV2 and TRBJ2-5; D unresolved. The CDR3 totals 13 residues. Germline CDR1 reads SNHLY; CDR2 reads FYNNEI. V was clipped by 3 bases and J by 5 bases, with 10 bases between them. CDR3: CASSDSVLETQYF. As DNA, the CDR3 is TGTGCCAGCAGTGATAGTGTTTTGGAGACCCAGTACTTC.

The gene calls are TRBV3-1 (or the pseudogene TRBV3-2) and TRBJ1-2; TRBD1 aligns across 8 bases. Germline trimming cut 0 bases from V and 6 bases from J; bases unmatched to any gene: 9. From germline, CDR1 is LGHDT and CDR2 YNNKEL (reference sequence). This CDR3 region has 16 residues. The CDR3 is CASSQDGLGQGNGYTF. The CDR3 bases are TGTGCCAGCAGCCAAGATGGTCTCGGACAGGGTAATGGCTACACCTTC.

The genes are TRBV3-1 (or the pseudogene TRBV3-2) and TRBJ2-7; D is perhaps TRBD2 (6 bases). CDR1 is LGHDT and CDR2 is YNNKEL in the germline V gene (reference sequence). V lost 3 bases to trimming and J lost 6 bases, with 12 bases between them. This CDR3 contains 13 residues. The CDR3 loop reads CASSQLGGGEQYF. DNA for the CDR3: TGTGCCAGCAGCCAGCTGGGGGGAGGCGAGCAGTACTTC.

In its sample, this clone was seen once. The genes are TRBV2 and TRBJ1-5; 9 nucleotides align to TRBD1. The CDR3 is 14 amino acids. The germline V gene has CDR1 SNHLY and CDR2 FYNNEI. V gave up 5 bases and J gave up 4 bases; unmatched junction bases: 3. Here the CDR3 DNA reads TGTGCCAGCAGTTCTGGACAGGGGAATCAGCCCCAGCATTTT. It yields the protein CASSSGQGNQPQHF. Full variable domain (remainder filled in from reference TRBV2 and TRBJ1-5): EPEVTQTPSHQVTQMGQEVILRCVPISNHLYFYWYRQILGQKVEFLVSFYNNEISEKSEIFDDQFSVERPDGSNFTLKIRSTKLEDSAMYFCASSSGQGNQPQHFGDGTRLSIL.

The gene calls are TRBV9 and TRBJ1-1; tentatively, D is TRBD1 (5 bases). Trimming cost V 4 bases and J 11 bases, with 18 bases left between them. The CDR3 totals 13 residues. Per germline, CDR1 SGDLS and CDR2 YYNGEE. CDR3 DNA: TGTGCCAGCAGCCCGGCTGGGGCAGCCTGGGCTTTCTTT. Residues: CASSPAGAAWAFF.

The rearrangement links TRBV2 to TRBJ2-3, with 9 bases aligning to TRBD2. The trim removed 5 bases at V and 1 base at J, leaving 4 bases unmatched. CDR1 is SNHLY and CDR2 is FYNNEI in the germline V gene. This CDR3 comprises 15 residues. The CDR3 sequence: CASSRTSDRTDTQYF. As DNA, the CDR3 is TGTGCCAGCAGTCGGACTAGCGACCGCACAGATACGCAGTATTTT.

As DNA, the CDR3 is TGTGCCAGCAGTTACTCGGCTAGCGGCTTAACCGGGGAGCTGTTTTTT. Amino acid sequence: CASSYSASGLTGELFF. V gene TRBV6-5 combines with J gene TRBJ2-2, with 7 bases lining up with TRBD2. The CDR3 loop spans 16 amino acids. Germline assignment: CDR1 MNHEY and CDR2 SVGAGI. V was pared by 0 bases and J by 5 bases, with 6 bases of the junction left unmatched.

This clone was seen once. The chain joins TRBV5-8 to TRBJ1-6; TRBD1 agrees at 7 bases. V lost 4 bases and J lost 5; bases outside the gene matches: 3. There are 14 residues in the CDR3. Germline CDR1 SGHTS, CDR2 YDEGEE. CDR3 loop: CASSRGQNNSPLHF. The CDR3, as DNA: TGTGCCAGCAGCCGGGGACAGAATAATTCACCCCTCCACTTT.

Written as DNA, the CDR3 is TGTGCCAGTATGGCGCGAGGCTCTGGAAACACCATATATTTT. It specifies CASMARGSGNTIYF. The genes are TRBV19 and TRBJ1-3, with D unclear. The CDR3 covers 14 residues. Germline V lookup: CDR1 LNHDA, CDR2 SQIVND (reference sequence). V was cut by 7 bases and J by 0 bases, with 10 bases left in between.

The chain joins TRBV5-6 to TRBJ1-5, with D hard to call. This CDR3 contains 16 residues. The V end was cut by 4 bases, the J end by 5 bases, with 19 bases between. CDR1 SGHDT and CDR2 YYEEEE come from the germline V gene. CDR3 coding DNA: TGTGCCAGCAGCACTGGAGGGAGGAGGGTTGATCAGCCCCAGCATTTT. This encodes CASSTGGRRVDQPQHF.

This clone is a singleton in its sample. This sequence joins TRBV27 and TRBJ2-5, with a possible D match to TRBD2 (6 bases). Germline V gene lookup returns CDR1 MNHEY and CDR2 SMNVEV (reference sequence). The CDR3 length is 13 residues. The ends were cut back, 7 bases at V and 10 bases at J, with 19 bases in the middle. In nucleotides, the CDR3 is TGTGCCAGCAAGAGGAAGCCAGGCGGGGACCAGTACTTC. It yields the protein CASKRKPGGDQYF.

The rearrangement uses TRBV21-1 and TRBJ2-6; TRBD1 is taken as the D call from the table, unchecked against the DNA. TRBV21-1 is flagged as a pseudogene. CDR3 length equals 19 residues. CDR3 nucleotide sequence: TGTGCCAGCAGCAATGCCGGTAGGACAGGGAACTCTGGGGCCAACGTCCTGACTTTC. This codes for CASSNAGRTGNSGANVLTF.

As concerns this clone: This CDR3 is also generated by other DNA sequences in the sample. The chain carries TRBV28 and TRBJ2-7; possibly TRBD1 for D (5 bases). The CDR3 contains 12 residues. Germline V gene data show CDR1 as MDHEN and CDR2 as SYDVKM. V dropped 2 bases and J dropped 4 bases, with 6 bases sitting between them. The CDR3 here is CASSLAGYEQYF. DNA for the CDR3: TGTGCCAGCAGTTTAGCAGGGTACGAGCAGTACTTC.

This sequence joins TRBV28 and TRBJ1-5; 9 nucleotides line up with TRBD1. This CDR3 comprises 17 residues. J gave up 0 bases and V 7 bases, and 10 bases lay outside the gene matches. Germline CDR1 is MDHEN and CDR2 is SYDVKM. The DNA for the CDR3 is TGTGCCAGCATCCAGGAAACAGGGGGCACTAGCAATCAGCCCCAGCATTTT. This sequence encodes CASIQETGGTSNQPQHF.